Detailed here is one T cell receptor (beta chain). Each CDR3 protein is one row after TCRdb ran MiXCR on the 5' RACE reads. The sample carries about 390,000 distinct CDR3 sequences, roughly 15% recorded once. The data were obtained in a study of T-cell memory formation after mild COVID-19. The TCR was taken from a man between 18 and 35 years old who had mild COVID-19 (a few samples of this study predate the infection). Cell type and time point are not known. Sequenced material: PBMCs or a T cell subset sorted from them (not recorded which).

The CDR3 loop is CASSNPSGEETQYF. The CDR3 DNA is TGCGCCAGCAGTAACCCTAGCGGGGAGGAGACCCAGTACTTC. V and J are TRBV5-1 and TRBJ2-5; 9 bases map to TRBD2. CDR1 and CDR2 from the germline V gene are SGHRS and YFSETQ. V trimming: 5 bases; J trimming: 5 bases; junction bases outside the gene matches: 7. This CDR3 spans 14 amino acids.